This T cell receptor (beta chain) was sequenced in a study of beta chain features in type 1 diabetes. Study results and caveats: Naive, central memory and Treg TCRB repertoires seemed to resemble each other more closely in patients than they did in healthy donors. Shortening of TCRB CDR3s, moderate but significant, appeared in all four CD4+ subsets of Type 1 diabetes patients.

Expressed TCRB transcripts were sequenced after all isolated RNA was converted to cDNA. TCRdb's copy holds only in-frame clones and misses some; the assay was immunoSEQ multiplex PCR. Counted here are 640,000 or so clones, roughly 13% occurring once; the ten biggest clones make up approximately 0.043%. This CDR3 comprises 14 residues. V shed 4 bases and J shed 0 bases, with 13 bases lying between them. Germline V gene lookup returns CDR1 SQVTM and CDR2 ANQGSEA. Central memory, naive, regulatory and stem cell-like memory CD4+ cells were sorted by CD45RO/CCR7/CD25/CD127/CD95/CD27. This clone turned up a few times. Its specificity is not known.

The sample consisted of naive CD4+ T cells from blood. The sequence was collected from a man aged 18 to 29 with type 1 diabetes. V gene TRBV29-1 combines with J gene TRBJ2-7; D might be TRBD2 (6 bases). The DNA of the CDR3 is TGCAGCGTTGGGGCGGAGGGGACCTCCTACGAGCAGTACTTC. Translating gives CSVGAEGTSYEQYF.